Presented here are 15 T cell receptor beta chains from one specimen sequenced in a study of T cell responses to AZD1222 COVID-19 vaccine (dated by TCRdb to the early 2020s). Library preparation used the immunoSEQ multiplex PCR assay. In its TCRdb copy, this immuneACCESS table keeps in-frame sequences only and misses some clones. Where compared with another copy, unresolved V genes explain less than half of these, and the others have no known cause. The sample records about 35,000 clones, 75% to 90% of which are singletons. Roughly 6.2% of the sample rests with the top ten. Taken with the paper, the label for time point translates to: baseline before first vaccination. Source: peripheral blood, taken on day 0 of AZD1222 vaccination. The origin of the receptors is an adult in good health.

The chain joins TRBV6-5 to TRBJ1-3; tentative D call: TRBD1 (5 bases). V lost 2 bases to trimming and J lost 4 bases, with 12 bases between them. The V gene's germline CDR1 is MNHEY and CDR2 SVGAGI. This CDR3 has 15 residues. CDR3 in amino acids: CASSYTQGTGNTIYF. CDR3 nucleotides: TGTGCCAGCAGTTACACCCAGGGAACCGGAAACACCATATATTTT.

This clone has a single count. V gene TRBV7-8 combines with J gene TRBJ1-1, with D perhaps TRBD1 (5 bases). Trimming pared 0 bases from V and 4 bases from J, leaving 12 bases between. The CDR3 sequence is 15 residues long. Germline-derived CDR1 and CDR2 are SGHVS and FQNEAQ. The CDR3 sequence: CASSLAGTLGTEAFF. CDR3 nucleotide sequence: TGTGCCAGCAGCTTAGCCGGGACGTTAGGCACTGAAGCTTTCTTT. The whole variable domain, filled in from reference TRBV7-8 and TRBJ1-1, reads GAGVSQSPRYKVAKRGQDVALRCDPISGHVSLFWYQQALGQGPEFLTYFQNEAQLDKSGLPSDRFFAERPEGSVSTLKIQRTQQEDSAVYLCASSLAGTLGTEAFFGQGTRLTVV.

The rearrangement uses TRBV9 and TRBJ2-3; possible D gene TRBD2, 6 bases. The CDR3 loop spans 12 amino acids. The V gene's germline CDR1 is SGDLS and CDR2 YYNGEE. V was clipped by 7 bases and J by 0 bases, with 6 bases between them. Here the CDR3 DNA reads TGTGCCAGCCGGGGGAGCACAGATACGCAGTATTTT. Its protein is CASRGSTDTQYF.

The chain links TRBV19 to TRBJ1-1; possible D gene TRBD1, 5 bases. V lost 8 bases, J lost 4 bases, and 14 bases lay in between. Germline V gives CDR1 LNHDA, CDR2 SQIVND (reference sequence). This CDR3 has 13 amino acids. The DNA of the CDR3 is TGTGCCAGTTGGCGGGGGGTAGGCACTGAAGCTTTCTTT. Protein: CASWRGVGTEAFF.

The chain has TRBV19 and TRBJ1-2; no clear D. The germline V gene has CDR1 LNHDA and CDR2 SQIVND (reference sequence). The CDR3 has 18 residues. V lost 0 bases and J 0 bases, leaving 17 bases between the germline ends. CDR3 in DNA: TGTGCCAGTAGTATAGATGCAGGAACGCTACCCACTAACTATGGCTACACCTTC. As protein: CASSIDAGTLPTNYGYTF.

CDR3 DNA sequence: TGTGCCACCGAATCTAGCGGGAGGGATACGCAGTATTTT. Protein: CATESSGRDTQYF. The chain links TRBV6-5 to TRBJ2-3; 11 bases are a match to TRBD2. The CDR3 contains 13 residues. Germline V gives CDR1 MNHEY, CDR2 SVGAGI. Trimming cost V 10 bases and J 6 bases; bases outside gene matches: 6.

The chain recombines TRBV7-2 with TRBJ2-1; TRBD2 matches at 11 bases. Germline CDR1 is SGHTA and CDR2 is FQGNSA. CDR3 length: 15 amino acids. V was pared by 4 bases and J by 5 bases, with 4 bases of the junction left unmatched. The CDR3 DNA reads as TGTGCCAGCAGCTCCAGACTAGCGGGACACAATGAGCAGTTCTTC. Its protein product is CASSSRLAGHNEQFF.

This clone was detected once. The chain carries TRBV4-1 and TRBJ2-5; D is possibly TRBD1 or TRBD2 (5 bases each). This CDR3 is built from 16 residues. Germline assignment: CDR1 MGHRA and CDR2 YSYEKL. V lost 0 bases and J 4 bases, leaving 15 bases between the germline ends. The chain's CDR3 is CASSQDSLGTAETQYF. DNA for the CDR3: TGCGCCAGCAGCCAAGATAGTCTCGGGACGGCAGAGACCCAGTACTTC.

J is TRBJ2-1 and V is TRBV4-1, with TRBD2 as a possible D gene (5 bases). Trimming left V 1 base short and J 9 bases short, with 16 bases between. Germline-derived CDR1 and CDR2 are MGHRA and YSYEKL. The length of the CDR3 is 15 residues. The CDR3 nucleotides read TGCGCCAGCAGCCAAGCCAGCGGCCTGGCCCGTGAGCAGTTCTTC. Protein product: CASSQASGLAREQFF.

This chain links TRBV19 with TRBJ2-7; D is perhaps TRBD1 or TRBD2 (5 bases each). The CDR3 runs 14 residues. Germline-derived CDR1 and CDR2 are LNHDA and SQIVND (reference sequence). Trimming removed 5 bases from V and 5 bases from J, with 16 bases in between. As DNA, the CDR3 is TGTGCCAGTAGTCTGAGGGCAGGGATAGACGAGCAGTACTTC. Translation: CASSLRAGIDEQYF. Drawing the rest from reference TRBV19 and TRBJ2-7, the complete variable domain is DGGITQSPKYLFRKEGQNVTLSCEQNLNHDAMYWYRQDPGQGLRLIYYSQIVNDFQKGDIAEGYSVSREKKESFPLTVTSAQKNPTAFYLCASSLRAGIDEQYFGPGTRLTVT.

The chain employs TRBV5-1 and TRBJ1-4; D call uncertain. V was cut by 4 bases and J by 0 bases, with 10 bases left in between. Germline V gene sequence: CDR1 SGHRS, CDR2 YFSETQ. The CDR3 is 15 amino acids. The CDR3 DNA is TGCGCCAGCAGCGTGGTTGGAGCAACTAATGAAAAACTGTTTTTT. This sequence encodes CASSVVGATNEKLFF.

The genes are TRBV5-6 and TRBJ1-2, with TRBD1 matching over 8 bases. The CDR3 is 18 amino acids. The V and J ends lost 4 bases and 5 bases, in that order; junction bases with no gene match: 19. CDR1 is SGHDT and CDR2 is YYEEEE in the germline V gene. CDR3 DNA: TGTGCCAGCAGCATACTGATAGGACAGGGCCAGGTGAGGTATGGCTACACCTTC. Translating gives CASSILIGQGQVRYGYTF.

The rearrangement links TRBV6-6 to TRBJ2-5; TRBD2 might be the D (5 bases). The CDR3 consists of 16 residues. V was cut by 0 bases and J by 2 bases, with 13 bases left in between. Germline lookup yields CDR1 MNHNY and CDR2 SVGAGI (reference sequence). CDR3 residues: CASSYSIPRRQETQYF. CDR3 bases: TGTGCCAGCAGTTACTCGATCCCCCGGAGGCAAGAGACCCAGTACTTC.

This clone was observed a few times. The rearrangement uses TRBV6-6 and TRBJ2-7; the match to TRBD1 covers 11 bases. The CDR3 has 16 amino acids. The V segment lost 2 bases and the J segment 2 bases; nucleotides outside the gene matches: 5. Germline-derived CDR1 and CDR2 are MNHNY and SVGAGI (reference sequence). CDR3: CASSYGTGGSTYEQYF. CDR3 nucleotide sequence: TGTGCCAGCAGTTACGGGACAGGGGGATCGACCTACGAGCAGTACTTC.

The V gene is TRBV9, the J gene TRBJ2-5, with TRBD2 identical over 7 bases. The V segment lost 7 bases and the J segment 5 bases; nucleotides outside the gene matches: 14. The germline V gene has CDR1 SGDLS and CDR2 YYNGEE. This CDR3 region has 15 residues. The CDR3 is CASATGGGTLETQYF. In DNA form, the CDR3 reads TGTGCCAGCGCCACGGGGGGAGGTACCTTGGAGACCCAGTACTTC.